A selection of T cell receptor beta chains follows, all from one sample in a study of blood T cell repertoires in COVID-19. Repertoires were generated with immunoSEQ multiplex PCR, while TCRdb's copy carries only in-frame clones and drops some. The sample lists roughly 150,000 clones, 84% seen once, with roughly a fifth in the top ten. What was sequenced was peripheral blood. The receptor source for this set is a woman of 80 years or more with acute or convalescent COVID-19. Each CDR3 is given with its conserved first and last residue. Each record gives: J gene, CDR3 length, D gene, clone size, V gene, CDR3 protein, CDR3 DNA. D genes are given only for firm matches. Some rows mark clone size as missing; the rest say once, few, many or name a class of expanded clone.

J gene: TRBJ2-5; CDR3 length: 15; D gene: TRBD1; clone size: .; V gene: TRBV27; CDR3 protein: CASSSRTGRTETQYF; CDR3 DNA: TGTGCCAGCAGTTCCAGGACAGGGAGAACGGAGACCCAGTACTTC
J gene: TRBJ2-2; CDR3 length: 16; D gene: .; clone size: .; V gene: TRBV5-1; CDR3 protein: CASSLESAGRTGELFF; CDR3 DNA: TGCGCCAGCAGCTTGGAGTCCGCGGGAAGGACCGGGGAGCTGTTTTTT
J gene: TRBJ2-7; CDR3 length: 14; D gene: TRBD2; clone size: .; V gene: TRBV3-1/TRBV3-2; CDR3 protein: CASSQSGGAYEQYF; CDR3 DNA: TGTGCCAGCAGCCAATCGGGGGGGGCCTACGAGCAGTACTTC
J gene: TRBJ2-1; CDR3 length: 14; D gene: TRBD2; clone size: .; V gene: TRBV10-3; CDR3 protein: CAISESGRAAEQFF; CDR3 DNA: TGTGCCATCAGTGAGAGCGGGAGGGCCGCTGAGCAGTTCTTC
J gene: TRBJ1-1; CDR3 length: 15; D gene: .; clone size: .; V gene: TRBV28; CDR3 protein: CASRPAGLLNTEAFF; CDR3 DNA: TGTGCCAGCAGGCCAGCGGGACTCCTGAACACTGAAGCTTTCTTT
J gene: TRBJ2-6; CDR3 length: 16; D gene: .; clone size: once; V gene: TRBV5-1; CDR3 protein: CASSSQRNSGANVLTF; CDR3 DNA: TGCGCCAGCAGCTCTCAGAGGAACTCTGGGGCCAACGTCCTGACTTTC
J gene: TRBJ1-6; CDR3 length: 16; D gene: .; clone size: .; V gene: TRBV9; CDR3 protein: CASSVGQSEINSPLHF; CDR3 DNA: TGTGCCAGCAGCGTAGGACAGAGTGAAATTAATTCACCCCTCCACTTT
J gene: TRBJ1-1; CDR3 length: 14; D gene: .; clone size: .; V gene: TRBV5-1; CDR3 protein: CASSLRTRDTEAFF; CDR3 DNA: TGCGCCAGCAGCTTAAGGACGAGGGACACTGAAGCTTTCTTT
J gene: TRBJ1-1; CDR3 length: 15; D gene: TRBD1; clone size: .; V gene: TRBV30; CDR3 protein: CAWSFPGQGAGEAFF; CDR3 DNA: TGTGCCTGGAGTTTCCCGGGACAGGGGGCCGGAGAAGCTTTCTTT
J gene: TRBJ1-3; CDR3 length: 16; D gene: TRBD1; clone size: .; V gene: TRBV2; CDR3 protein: CASSEGAGTGVNTIYF; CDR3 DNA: TGTGCCAGCAGTGAAGGGGCCGGGACAGGGGTGAACACCATATATTTT
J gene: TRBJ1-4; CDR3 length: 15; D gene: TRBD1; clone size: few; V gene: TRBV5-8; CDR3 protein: CASSPGQSPNEKLFF; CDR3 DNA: TGTGCCAGCAGCCCGGGACAGAGCCCAAATGAAAAACTGTTTTTT
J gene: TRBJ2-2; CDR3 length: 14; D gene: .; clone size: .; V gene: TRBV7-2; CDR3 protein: CASSSGGDAGELFF; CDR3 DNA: TGTGCCAGCAGCTCCGGAGGGGACGCCGGGGAGCTGTTTTTT
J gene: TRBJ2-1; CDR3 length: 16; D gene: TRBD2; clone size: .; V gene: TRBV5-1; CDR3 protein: CASSSFSGSPYNEQFF; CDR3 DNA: TGCGCCAGCAGCTCCTTTAGCGGGAGCCCTTACAATGAGCAGTTCTTC
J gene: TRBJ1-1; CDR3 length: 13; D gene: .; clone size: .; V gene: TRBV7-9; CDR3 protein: CASSQQQGVEAFF; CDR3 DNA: TGTGCCAGCAGCCAACAACAGGGAGTTGAAGCTTTCTTT
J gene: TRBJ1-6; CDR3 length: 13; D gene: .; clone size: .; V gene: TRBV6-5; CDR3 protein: CASRGQPGSPLHF; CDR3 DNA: TGTGCCAGCAGGGGACAACCGGGATCACCCCTCCACTTT
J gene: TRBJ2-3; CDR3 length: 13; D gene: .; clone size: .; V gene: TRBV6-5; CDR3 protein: CASRGGGTDTQYF; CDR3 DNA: TGTGCCAGCAGGGGCGGGGGCACAGATACGCAGTATTTT
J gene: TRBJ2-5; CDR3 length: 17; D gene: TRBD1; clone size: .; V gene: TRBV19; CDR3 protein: CASSMPTGTGLGKTQYF; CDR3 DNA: TGTGCCAGTAGTATGCCGACCGGGACAGGGTTAGGGAAGACCCAGTACTTC
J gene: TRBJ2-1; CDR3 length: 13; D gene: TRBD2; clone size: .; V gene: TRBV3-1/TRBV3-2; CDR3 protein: CASSQGLANEQFF; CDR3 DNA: TGTGCCAGCAGCCAAGGACTAGCAAATGAGCAGTTCTTC
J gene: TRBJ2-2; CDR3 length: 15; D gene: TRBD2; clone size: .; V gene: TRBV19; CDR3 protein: CASSMPGGRTGELFF; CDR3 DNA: TGTGCCAGTAGTATGCCGGGGGGGCGCACCGGGGAGCTGTTTTTT
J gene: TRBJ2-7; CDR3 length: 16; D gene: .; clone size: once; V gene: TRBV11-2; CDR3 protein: CASSHLGTGYPYEQYF; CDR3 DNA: TGTGCCAGCAGCCATTTAGGTACGGGTTACCCCTACGAGCAGTACTTC
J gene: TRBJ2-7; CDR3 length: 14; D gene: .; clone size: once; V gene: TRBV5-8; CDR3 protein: CASSLVGSTYEQYF; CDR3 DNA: TGTGCCAGCAGCTTGGTAGGTAGCACCTACGAGCAGTACTTC
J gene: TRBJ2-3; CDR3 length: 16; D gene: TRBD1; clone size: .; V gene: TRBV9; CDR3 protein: CASSVTGQGARDTQYF; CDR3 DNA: TGTGCCAGCAGCGTAACGGGACAGGGAGCTAGGGATACGCAGTATTTT
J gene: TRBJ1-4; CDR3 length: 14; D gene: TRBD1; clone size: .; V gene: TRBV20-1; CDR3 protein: CSASTGGIGEKLFF; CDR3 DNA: TGCAGTGCTAGTACAGGGGGCATTGGTGAAAAACTGTTTTTT
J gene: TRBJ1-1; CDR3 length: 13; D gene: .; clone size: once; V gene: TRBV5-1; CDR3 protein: CASSLGGNTEAFF; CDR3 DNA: TGCGCCAGCAGCTTAGGGGGGAACACTGAAGCTTTCTTT
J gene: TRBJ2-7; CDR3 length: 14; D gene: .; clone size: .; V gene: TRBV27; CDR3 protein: CASRRTTGTYEQYF; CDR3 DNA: TGTGCCAGCAGGAGAACCACAGGGACCTACGAGCAGTACTTC
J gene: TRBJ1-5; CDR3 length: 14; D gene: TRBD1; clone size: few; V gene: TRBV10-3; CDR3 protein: CATGTGGFNQPQHF; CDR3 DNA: TGTGCCACAGGGACAGGGGGCTTCAATCAGCCCCAGCATTTT
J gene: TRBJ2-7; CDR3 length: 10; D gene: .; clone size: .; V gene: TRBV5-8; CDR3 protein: CASSLDRQYF; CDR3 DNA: TGTGCCAGCAGCTTGGATCGGCAGTACTTC
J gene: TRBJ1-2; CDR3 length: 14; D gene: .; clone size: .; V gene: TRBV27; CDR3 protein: CASSSLILNYGYTF; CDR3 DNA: TGTGCCAGCAGTTCTTTGATCCTAAACTATGGCTACACCTTC
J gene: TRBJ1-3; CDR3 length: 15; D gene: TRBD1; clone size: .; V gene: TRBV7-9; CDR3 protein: CASSLGGGRANTIYF; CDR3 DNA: TGTGCCAGCAGCTTAGGAGGGGGCAGGGCAAACACCATATATTTT
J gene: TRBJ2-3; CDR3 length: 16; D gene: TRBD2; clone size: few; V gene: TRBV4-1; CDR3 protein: CASSQRTSGYTDTQYF; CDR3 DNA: TGCGCCAGCAGCCAGCGGACTAGCGGTTACACAGATACGCAGTATTTT
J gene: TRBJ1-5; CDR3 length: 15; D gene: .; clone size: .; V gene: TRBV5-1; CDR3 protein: CASSFSPNSNQPQHF; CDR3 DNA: TGCGCCAGCAGCTTCTCCCCTAATAGCAATCAGCCCCAGCATTTT
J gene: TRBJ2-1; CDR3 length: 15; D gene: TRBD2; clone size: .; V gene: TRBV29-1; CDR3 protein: CSVEGGEGSYNEQFF; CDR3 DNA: TGCAGCGTTGAAGGGGGGGAGGGCTCCTACAATGAGCAGTTCTTC
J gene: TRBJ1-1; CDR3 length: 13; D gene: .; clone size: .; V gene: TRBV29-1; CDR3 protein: CSVEDEAGKGAFF; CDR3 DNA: TGCAGCGTTGAAGATGAGGCGGGCAAGGGAGCTTTCTTT
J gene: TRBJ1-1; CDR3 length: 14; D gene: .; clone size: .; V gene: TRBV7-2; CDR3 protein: CASSLAGPGPEAFF; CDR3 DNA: TGTGCCAGCAGCTTAGCTGGCCCGGGTCCTGAAGCTTTCTTT
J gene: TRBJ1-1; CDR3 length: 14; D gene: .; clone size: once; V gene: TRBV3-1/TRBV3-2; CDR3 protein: CASSLGVGNTEAFF; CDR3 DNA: TGTGCCAGCAGCCTCGGGGTTGGGAACACTGAAGCTTTCTTT
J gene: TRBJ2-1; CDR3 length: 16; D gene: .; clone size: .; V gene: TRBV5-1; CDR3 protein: CASSLKESGTYNEQFF; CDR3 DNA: TGCGCCAGCAGCTTGAAGGAATCGGGGACCTACAATGAGCAGTTCTTC
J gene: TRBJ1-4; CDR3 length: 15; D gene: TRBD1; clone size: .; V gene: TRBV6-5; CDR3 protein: CASSPQGASGEKLFF; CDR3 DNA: TGTGCCAGCAGTCCCCAGGGGGCGTCAGGTGAAAAACTGTTTTTT
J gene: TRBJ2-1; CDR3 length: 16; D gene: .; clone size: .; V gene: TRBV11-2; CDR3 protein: CASSLDRGWTEVQQFF; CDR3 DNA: TGTGCCAGCAGCTTAGATCGCGGTTGGACGGAGGTTCAGCAGTTCTTC
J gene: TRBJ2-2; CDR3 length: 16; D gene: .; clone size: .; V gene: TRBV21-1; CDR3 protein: CASSLQGTFNTGELFF; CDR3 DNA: TGTGCCAGCAGCTTACAGGGTACATTTAACACCGGGGAGCTGTTTTTT